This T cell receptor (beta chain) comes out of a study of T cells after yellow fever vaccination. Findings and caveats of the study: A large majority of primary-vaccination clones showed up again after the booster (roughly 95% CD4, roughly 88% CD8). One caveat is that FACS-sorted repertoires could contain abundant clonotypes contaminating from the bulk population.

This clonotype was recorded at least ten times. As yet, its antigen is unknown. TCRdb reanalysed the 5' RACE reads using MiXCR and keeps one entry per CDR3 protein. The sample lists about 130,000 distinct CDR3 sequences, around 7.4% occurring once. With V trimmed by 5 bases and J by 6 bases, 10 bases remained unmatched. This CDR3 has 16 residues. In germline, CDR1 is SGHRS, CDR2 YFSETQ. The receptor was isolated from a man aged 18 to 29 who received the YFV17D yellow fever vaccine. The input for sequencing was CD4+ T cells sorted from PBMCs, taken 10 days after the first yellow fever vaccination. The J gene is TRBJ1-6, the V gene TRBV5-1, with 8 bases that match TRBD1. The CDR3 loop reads CASSSRDRGFNSPLHF. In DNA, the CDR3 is TGCGCCAGCAGTTCGAGAGACAGGGGTTTTAATTCACCCCTCCACTTT.